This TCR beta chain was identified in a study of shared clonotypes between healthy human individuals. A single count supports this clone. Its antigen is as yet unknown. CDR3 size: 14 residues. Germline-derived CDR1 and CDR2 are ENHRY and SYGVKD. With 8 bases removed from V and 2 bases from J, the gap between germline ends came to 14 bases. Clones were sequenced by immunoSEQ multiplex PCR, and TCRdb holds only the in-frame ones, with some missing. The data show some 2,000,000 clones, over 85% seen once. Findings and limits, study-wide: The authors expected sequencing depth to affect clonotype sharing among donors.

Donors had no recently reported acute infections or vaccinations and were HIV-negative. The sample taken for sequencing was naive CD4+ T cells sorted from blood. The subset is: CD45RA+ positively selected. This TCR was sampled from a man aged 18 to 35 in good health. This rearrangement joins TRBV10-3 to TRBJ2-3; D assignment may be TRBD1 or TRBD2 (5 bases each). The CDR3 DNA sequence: TGTGCCATCGGGACCGGGGTGTTCACAGATACGCAGTATTTT. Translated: CAIGTGVFTDTQYF.